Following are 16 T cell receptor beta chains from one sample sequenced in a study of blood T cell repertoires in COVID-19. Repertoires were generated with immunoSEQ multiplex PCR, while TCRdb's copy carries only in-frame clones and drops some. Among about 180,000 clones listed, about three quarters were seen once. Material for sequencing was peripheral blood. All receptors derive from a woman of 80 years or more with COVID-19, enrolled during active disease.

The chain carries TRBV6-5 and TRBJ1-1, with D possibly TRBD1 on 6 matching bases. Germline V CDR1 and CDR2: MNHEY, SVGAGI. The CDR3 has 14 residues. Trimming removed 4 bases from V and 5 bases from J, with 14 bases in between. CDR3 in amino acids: CASSFEQGWTEAFF. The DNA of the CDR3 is TGTGCCAGCAGTTTCGAACAGGGTTGGACTGAAGCTTTCTTT.

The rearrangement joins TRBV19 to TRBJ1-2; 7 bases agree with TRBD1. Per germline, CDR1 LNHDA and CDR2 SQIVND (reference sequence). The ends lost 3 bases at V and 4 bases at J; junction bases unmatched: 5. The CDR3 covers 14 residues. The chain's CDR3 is CASSIKGAPYGYTF. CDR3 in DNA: TGTGCCAGTAGTATCAAGGGGGCCCCCTATGGCTACACCTTC.

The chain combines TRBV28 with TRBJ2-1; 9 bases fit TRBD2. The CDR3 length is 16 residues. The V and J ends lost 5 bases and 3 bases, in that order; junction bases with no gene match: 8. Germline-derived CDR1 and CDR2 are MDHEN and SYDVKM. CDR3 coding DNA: TGTGCCAGCAGTCCCCAGACTAGCGGAAACTACAATGAGCAGTTCTTC. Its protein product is CASSPQTSGNYNEQFF.

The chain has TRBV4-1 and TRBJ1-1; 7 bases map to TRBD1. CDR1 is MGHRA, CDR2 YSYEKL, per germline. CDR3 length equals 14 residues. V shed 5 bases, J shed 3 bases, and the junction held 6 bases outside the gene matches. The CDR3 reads CASSLDRAHTEAFF. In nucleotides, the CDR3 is TGCGCCAGCAGCTTAGACAGGGCCCACACTGAAGCTTTCTTT.

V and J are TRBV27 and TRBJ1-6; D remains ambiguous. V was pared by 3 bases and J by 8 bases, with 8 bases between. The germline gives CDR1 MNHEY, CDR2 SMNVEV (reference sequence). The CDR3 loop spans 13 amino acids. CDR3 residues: CASSLSPDSPLHF. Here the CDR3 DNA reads TGTGCCAGCAGTTTGAGTCCGGATTCACCCCTCCACTTT.

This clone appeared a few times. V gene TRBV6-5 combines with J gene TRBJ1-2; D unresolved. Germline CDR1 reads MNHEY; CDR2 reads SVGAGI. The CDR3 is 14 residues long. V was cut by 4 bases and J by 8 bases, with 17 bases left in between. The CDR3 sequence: CASSSHSYFEGYTF. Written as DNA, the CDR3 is TGTGCCAGCAGTTCCCACAGTTACTTTGAGGGCTACACCTTC.

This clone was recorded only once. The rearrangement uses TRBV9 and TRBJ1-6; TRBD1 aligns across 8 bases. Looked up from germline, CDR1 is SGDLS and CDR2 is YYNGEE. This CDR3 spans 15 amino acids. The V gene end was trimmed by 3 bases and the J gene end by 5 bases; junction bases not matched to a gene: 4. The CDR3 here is CASSATGDHNSPLHF. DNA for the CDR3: TGTGCCAGCAGCGCGACAGGGGACCATAATTCACCCCTCCACTTT. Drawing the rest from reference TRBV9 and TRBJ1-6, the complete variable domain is DSGVTQTPKHLITATGQRVTLRCSPRSGDLSVYWYQQSLDQGLQFLIQYYNGEERAKGNILERFSAQQFPDLHSELNLSSLELGDSALYFCASSATGDHNSPLHFGNGTRLTVT.

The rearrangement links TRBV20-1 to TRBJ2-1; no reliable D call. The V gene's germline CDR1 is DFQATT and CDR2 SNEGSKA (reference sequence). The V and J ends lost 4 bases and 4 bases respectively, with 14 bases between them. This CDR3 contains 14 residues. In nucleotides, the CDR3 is TGCAGTGCTAATGAGGCCCGAAGATACAATGAGCAGTTCTTC. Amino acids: CSANEARRYNEQFF.

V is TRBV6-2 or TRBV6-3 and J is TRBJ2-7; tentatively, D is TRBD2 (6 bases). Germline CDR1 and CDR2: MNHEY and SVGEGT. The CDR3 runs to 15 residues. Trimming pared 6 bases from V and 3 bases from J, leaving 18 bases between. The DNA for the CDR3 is TGTGCCAGCAGCGAGGGACTGGGACGTAACTACGAGCAGTACTTC. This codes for CASSEGLGRNYEQYF.

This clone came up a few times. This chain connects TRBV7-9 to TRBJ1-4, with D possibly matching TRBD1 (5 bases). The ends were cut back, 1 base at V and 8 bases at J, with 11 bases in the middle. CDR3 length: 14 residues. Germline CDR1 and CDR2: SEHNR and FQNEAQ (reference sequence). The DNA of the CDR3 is TGTGCCAGCAGCTTAGTTGGGGGAGGAGAAAAACTGTTTTTT. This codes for CASSLVGGGEKLFF.

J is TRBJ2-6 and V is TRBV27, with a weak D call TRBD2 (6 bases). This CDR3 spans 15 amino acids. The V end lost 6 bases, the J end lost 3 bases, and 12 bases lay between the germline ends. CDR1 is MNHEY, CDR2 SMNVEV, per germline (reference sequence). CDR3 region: CASSLGEVGANVLTF. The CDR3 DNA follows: TGTGCCAGCAGCCTAGGGGAGGTTGGGGCCAACGTCCTGACTTTC.

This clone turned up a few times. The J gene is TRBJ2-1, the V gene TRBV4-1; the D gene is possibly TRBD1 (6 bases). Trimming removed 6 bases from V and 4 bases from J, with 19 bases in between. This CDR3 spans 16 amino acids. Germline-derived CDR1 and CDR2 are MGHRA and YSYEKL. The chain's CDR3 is CASSLSIDRRYNEQFF. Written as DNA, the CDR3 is TGCGCCAGCAGTCTCTCAATCGACAGGCGATACAATGAGCAGTTCTTC.

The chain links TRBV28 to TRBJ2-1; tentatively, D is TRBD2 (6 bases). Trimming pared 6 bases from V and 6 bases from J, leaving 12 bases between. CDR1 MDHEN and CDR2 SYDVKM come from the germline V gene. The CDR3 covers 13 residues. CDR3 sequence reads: CASRDLGGNEQFF. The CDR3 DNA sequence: TGTGCCAGCAGGGACCTGGGGGGCAATGAGCAGTTCTTC.

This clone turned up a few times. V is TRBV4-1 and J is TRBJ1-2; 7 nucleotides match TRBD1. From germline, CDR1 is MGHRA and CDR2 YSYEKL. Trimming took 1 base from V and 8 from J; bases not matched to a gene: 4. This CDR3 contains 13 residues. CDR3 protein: CASSQGQGGGYTF. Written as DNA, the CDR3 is TGCGCCAGCAGCCAAGGACAGGGTGGGGGCTACACCTTC.

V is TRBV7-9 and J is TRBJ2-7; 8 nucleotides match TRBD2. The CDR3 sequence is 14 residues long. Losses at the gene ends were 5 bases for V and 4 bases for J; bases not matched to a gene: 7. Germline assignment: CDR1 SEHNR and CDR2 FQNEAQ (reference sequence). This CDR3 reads CASSGGTSNYEQYF. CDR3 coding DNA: TGTGCCAGCAGCGGAGGGACTAGTAATTACGAGCAGTACTTC.

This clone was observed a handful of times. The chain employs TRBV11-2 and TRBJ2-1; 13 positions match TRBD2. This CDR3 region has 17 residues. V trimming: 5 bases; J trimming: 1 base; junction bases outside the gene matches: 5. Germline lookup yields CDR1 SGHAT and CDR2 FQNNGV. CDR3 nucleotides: TGTGCCAGCAGCGCCAGGACTAGCGGGAGTTCCTACAATGAGCAGTTCTTC. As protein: CASSARTSGSSYNEQFF.